The next 16 T cell receptor beta chains were all read from a single sample in a study of T cells in Graves' hyperthyroidism and ophthalmopathy. Using RNA transcripts as the source, TCR beta CDR3 regions were amplified. A first-round RT-PCR of the TCR CDR3 used the HTBI primer set. Each CDR3 protein gets one entry after TCRdb re-called the multiplex PCR reads with MiXCR. Here the sample spans hundreds of thousands of distinct CDR3 sequences, more than 15% being singletons. Sample: blood. These TCRs come from a woman between 40 and 55 years old with Graves' ophthalmopathy.

The chain combines TRBV19 with TRBJ1-5; no firm D call. The CDR3 runs 12 residues. V lost 6 bases and J lost 5, with 8 bases in between. The germline V gene has CDR1 LNHDA and CDR2 SQIVND (reference sequence). The CDR3 spells CASRDGYQPQHF. Written as DNA, the CDR3 is TGTGCCAGTAGGGACGGTTATCAGCCCCAGCATTTT.

This clonotype has at least ten counts. The chain carries TRBV7-8 and TRBJ2-1; TRBD2 matches 14 bases. There are 17 residues in the CDR3. Losses at the gene ends were 2 bases for V and 5 bases for J; bases not matched to a gene: 5. Germline CDR1 reads SGHVS; CDR2 reads FQNEAQ. CDR3 in DNA: TGTGCCAGCAGCTTATCCTCGGGACTAGCGGGGGACAATGAGCAGTTCTTC. Its protein product is CASSLSSGLAGDNEQFF. The full variable domain, with the rest looked up from reference TRBV7-8 and TRBJ2-1, is GAGVSQSPRYKVAKRGQDVALRCDPISGHVSLFWYQQALGQGPEFLTYFQNEAQLDKSGLPSDRFFAERPEGSVSTLKIQRTQQEDSAVYLCASSLSSGLAGDNEQFFGPGTRLTVL.

This clonotype occurred many times. The V and J genes are TRBV7-9 and TRBJ2-1; D gene unclear. V lost 3 bases and J lost 5, with 14 bases in between. The CDR3 sequence is 15 residues long. CDR1 is SEHNR and CDR2 is FQNEAQ in the germline V gene (reference sequence). The DNA of the CDR3 is TGTGCCAGCAGCTTCCGAGCTTCAACCCACAATGAGCAGTTCTTC. Protein sequence: CASSFRASTHNEQFF. Full variable domain (missing parts from reference TRBV7-9 and TRBJ2-1): DTGVSQNPRHKITKRGQNVTFRCDPISEHNRLYWYRQTLGQGPEFLTYFQNEAQLEKSRLLSDRFSAERPKGSFSTLEIQRTEQGDSAMYLCASSFRASTHNEQFFGPGTRLTVL.

As regards this clonotype: A read error may be the cause here, since a much bigger clone is one base away. This rearrangement joins TRBV29-1 to TRBJ2-7; 9 bases match TRBD2. Germline V lookup: CDR1 SQVTM, CDR2 ANQGSEA. This CDR3 comprises 16 residues. Written as DNA, the CDR3 is TGCAGCGTTGAAAACCAACTAGCGGGTGACTCCTACGAGCAGTGCTTC. Amino acid sequence: CSVENQLAGDSYEQCF.

This clonotype was found once. A much larger clone sits a single nucleotide away, making a read error possible. The chain recombines TRBV11-3 with TRBJ2-7; D remains unclear. Germline CDR1 reads SGHNT; CDR2 reads YENEEA. CDR3 length equals 10 residues. CDR3 sequence reads: CASTRYERYF. Here the CDR3 DNA reads TGTGCCAGCACCCGGTACGAGCGGTACTTC. Full variable domain (outside the CDR3, taken from reference TRBV11-3 and TRBJ2-7): EAGVVQSPRYKIIEKKQPVAFWCNPISGHNTLYWYLQNLGQGPELLIRYENEEAVDDSQLPKDRFSAERLKGVDSTLKIQPAELGDSAVYLCASTRYERYFGPGTRLTVT.

A few counts support this clonotype. CDR3 loop: CASCQGAGGYPNTGELFF. The CDR3 bases are TGTGCCAGCTGCCAGGGGGCTGGGGGGTACCCGAACACCGGGGAGCTGTTTTTT. The rearrangement links TRBV13 to TRBJ2-2, with TRBD1 matching 8 bases. Losses at the gene ends were 8 bases for V and 0 bases for J; bases not matched to a gene: 14. The CDR3 covers 18 residues. Germline V gene sequence: CDR1 PRHDT, CDR2 FYEKMQ (reference sequence).

This clonotype was picked up many times. DNA for the CDR3: TGTGCCAGCTCGGGCCGCGCGGAGACCCAGTACTTC. It translates to CASSGRAETQYF. This sequence joins TRBV12-3 or TRBV12-4 and TRBJ2-5; D gene unclear. Trimming stripped 8 bases from V and 5 bases from J, with 12 bases between. The CDR3 covers 12 residues.

This clonotype was detected many times. The genes are TRBV29-1 and TRBJ2-2; a weak D match, TRBD1 (5 bases). Deletions cut 1 base from V and 6 bases from J, with 12 bases between. The CDR3 extends over 14 amino acids. Germline V gene data show CDR1 as SQVTM and CDR2 as ANQGSEA. CDR3 in amino acids: CSVEGGATSGELFF. CDR3 sequence (DNA): TGCAGCGTTGAAGGGGGCGCTACTTCCGGGGAGCTGTTTTTT.

The chain combines TRBV11-2 with TRBJ2-2; TRBD1 agrees at 7 bases. The CDR3 runs 21 residues. The germline V gene encodes CDR1 SGHAT and CDR2 FQNNGV. Unmatched junction bases numbered 22, after V lost 6 bases and J lost 0 bases. The CDR3 reads CASRKTGQVKNSKTNTGELFF. The CDR3 nucleotides read TGTGCCAGCAGAAAAACTGGACAGGTCAAGAACTCTAAAACGAACACCGGGGAGCTGTTTTTT.

In its sample, this clonotype was seen many times. This sequence joins TRBV11-2 and TRBJ2-1; D remains ambiguous. The CDR3 runs to 13 residues. The V end was cut by 7 bases, the J end by 9 bases, with 16 bases between. Germline V gene sequence: CDR1 SGHAT, CDR2 FQNNGV. This CDR3 reads CASKGNGRREQFF. CDR3 DNA: TGTGCCAGCAAAGGGAACGGCAGGCGTGAGCAGTTCTTC.

This clonotype was counted between two and nine times. CDR3 nucleotide sequence: TGTGCCAGCAGCCAAAGGGCTAGCACGCGGGGAGAGACCCAGTACTTC. This encodes CASSQRASTRGETQYF. This chain connects TRBV5-6 to TRBJ2-5; perhaps TRBD2 as D (6 bases). CDR3 size: 16 residues. CDR1 and CDR2 from the germline V gene are SGHDT and YYEEEE. V was cut by 4 bases and J by 4 bases, with 20 bases left in between.

The V and J genes are TRBV2 and TRBJ2-7; the D call may be TRBD1 or TRBD2 (6 bases each). The germline gives CDR1 SNHLY, CDR2 FYNNEI. The CDR3 is made up of 13 amino acids. V shed 7 bases and J shed 1 base, with 11 bases lying between them. CDR3 DNA sequence: TGTGCCAGCACCCGGAGGGGGTCCTACGAGCAGTACTTC. Protein: CASTRRGSYEQYF.

This clonotype was detected a few times. The genes are TRBV6-2 or TRBV6-3 and TRBJ2-2; 8 bases align to TRBD2. J gave up 6 bases and V 5 bases, and 5 bases lay outside the gene matches. This CDR3 is built from 14 residues. Germline assignment: CDR1 MNHEY and CDR2 SVGEGT. The CDR3 DNA follows: TGTGCCAGCAGTGGTACTAGCGGATCCGGGGAGCTGTTTTTT. This translates into CASSGTSGSGELFF.

This clonotype occurred a few times. V gene TRBV6-1 combines with J gene TRBJ2-5; D unresolved. The CDR3 sequence is 15 residues long. V dropped 0 bases and J dropped 5 bases, with 13 bases sitting between them. CDR1 is MNHNS and CDR2 is SASEGT in the germline V gene. CDR3 nucleotides: TGTGCCAGCAGTGAAGCGTTGGGGATCACGGAGACCCAGTACTTC. Amino acid sequence: CASSEALGITETQYF.

This clonotype turned up a few times. This chain uses TRBV19 with TRBJ1-5; D not resolved. V was pared by 11 bases and J by 4 bases, with 18 bases between. The CDR3 spans 14 residues. Germline V gene lookup returns CDR1 LNHDA and CDR2 SQIVND (reference sequence). CDR3 DNA sequence: TGTGCCTGTCAATTGATGGGCTCGAATCAGCCCCAGCATTTT. It specifies CACQLMGSNQPQHF.

This clonotype has only a few counts. The chain couples TRBV6-1 to TRBJ2-1, with 12 bases identical to TRBD2. The V gene's germline CDR1 is MNHNS and CDR2 SASEGT. There are 19 residues in the CDR3. With 7 bases clipped from V and 7 bases from J, the junction kept 20 bases outside the gene matches. CDR3 coding DNA: TGTGCCAGCACCTGGGGCGTGGCTAGCGGGGGGGCAGCGGTTAATGAGCAGTTCTTC. Its protein is CASTWGVASGGAAVNEQFF.